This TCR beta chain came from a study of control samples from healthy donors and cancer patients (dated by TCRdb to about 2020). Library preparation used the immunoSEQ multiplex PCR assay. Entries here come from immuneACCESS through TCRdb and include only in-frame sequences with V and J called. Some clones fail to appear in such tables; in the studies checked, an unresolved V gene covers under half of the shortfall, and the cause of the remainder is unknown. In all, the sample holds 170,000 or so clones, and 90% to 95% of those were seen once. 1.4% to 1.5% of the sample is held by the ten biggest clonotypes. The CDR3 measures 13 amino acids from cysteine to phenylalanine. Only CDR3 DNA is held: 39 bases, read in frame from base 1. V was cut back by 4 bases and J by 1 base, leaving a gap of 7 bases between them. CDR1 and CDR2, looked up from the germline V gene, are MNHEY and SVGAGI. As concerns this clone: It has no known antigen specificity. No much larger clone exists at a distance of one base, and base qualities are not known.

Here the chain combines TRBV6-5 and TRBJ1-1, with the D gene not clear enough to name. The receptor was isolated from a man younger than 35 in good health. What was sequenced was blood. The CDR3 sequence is CASSFFQNTEAFF. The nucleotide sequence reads TGTGCCAGCAGTTTTTTCCAGAACACTGAAGCTTTCTTT.